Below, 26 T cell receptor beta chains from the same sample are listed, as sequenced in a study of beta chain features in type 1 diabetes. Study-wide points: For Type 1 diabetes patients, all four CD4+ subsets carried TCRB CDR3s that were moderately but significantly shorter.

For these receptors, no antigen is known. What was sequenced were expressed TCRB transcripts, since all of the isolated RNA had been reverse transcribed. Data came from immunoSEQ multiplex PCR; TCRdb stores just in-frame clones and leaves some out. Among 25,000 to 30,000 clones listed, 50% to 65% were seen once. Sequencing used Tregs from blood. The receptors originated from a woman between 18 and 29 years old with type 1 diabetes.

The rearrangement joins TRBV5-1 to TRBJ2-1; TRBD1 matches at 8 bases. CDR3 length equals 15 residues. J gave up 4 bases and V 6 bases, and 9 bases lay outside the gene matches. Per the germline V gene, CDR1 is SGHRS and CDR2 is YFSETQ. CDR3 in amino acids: CASTPGQAGYNEQFF. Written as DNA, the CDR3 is TGCGCCAGCACTCCGGGACAGGCTGGATACAATGAGCAGTTCTTC.

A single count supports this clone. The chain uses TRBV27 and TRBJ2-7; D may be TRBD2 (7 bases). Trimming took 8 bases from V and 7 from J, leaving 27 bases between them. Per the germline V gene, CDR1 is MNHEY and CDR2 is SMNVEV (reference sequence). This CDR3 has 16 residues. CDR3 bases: TGTGCCAGCGCCACCACCTTGGGGAGGGGGAGTAGGGAGCAGTACTTC. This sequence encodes CASATTLGRGSREQYF.

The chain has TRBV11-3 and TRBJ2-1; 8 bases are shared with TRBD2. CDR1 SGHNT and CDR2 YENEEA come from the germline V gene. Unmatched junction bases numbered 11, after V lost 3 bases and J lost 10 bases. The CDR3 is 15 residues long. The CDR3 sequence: CASSLGEGLVDEQFF. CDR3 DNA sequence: TGTGCCAGCAGCTTGGGTGAGGGACTAGTCGACGAGCAGTTCTTC.

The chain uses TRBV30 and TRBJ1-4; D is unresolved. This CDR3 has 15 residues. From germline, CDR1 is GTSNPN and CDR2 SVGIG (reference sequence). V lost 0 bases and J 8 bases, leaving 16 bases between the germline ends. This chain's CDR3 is CAWSVRSGLGEKLFF. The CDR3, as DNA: TGTGCCTGGAGTGTACGGAGCGGACTCGGGGAAAAACTGTTTTTT. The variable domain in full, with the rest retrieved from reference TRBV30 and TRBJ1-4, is SQTIHQWPATLVQPVGSPLSLECTVEGTSNPNLYWYRQAAGRGLQLLFYSVGIGQISSEVPQNLSASRPQDRQFILSSKKLLLSDSGFYLCAWSVRSGLGEKLFFGSGTQLSVL.

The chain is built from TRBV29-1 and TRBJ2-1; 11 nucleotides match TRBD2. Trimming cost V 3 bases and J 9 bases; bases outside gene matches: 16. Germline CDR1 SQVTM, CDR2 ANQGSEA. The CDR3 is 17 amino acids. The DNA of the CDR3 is TGCAGCGTTGATTGGGGGGCTAGCGGGAGGACATACCGTGAGCAGTTCTTC. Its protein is CSVDWGASGRTYREQFF.

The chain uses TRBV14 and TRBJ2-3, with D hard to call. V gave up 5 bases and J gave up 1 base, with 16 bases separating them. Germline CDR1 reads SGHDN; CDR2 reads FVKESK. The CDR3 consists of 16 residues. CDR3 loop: CASSALGAKGTDTQYF. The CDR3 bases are TGTGCCAGCAGCGCACTGGGCGCTAAGGGCACAGATACGCAGTATTTT.

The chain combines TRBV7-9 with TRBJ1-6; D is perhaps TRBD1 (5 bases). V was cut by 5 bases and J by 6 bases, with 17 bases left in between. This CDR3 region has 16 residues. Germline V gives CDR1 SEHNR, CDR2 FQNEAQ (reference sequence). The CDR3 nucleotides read TGTGCCAGCAGCCGTTCCCTGACAGCTACTAATTCACCCCTCCACTTT. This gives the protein CASSRSLTATNSPLHF.

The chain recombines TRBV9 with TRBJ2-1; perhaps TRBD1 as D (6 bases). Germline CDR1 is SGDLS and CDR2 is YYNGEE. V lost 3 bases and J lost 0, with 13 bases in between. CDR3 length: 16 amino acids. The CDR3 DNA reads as TGTGCCAGCAGCGCTCGAAGGGGGAGCTCCTACAATGAGCAGTTCTTC. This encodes CASSARRGSSYNEQFF.

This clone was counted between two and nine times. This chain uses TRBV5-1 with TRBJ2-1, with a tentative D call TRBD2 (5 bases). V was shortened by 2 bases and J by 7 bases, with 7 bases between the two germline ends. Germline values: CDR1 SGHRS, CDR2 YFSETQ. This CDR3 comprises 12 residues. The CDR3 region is CASSFGLNEQFF. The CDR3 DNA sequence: TGCGCCAGCAGCTTTGGACTGAATGAGCAGTTCTTC.

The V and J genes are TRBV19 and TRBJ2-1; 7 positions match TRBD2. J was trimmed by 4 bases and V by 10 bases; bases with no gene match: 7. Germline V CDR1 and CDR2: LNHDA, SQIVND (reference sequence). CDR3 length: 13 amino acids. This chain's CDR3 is CATKRDFYNEQFF. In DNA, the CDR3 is TGTGCCACTAAGCGGGATTTTTACAATGAGCAGTTCTTC.

Here the CDR3 DNA reads TGCGCCAGCAGCTACGGACAGTACGCTAGCACAGATACGCAGTATTTT. Translated, it gives CASSYGQYASTDTQYF. V gene TRBV5-1 combines with J gene TRBJ2-3; TRBD1 is a possible D gene (6 bases). This CDR3 is 16 amino acids long. CDR1 and CDR2 from the germline V gene are SGHRS and YFSETQ. Trimming stripped 3 bases from V and 0 bases from J, with 14 bases between.

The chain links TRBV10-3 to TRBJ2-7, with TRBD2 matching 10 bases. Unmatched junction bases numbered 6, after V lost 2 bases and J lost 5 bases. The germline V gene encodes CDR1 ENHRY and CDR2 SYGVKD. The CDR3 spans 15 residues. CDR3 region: CAISERGLALNEQYF. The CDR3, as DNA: TGTGCCATCAGTGAGCGGGGACTAGCGCTCAACGAGCAGTACTTC.

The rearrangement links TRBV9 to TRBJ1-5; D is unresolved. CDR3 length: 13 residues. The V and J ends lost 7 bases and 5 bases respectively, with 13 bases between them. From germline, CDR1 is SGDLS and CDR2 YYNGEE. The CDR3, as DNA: TGTGCCAGCGGAGGGAAGGACGATCAGCCCCAGCATTTT. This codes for CASGGKDDQPQHF.

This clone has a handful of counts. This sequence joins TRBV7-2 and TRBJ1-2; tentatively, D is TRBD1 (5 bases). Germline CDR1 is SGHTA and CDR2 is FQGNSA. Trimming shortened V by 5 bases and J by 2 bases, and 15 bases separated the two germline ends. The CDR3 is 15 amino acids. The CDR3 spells CASSPKTGRNYGYTF. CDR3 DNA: TGTGCCAGCAGCCCAAAAACAGGAAGGAACTATGGCTACACCTTC.

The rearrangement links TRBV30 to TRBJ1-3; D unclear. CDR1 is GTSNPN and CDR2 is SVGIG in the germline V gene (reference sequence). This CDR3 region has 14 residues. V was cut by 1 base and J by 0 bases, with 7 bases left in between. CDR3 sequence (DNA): TGTGCCTGGAGTGAAAGCATCTCTGGAAACACCATATATTTT. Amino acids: CAWSESISGNTIYF.

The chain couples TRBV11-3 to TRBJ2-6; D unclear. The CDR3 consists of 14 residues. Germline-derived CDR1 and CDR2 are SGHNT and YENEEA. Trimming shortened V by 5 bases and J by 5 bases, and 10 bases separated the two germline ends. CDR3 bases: TGTGCCAGCAGCCCCCTGGCCAGGGCCAACGTCCTGACTTTC. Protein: CASSPLARANVLTF.

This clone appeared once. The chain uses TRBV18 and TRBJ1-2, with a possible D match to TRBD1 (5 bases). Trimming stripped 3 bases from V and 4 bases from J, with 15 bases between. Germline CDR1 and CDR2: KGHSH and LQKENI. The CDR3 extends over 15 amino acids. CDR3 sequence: CASSPSGETGYGYTF. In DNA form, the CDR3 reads TGTGCCAGCTCACCTTCGGGGGAAACGGGCTATGGCTACACCTTC.

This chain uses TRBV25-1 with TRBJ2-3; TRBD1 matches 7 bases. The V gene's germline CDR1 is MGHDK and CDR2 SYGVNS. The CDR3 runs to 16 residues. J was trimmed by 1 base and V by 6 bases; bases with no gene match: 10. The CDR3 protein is CASSGGVGGGTDTQYF. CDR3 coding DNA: TGTGCCAGCAGCGGTGGGGTAGGGGGCGGCACAGATACGCAGTATTTT.

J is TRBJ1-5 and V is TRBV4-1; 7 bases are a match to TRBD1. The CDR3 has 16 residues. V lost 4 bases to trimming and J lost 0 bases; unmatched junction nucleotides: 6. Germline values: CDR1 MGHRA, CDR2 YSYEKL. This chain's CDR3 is CASSLGTENSNQPQHF. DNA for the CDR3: TGCGCCAGCAGCCTTGGGACAGAGAATAGCAATCAGCCCCAGCATTTT.

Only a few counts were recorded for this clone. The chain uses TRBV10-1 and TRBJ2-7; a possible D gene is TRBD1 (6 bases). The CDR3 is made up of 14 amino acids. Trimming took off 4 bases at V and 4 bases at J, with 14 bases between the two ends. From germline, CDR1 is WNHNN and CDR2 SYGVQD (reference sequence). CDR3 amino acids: CASSGTMGAYEQYV. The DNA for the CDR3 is TGCGCCAGCAGTGGGACAATGGGGGCTTACGAGCAGTACGTC.

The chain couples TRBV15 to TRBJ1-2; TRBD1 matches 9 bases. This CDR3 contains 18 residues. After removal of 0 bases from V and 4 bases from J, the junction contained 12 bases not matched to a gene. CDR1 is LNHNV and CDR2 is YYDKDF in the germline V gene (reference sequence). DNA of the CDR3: TGTGCCACCAGCAGAGATCGAGGACAGGGGCCGACGAGCTATGGCTACACCTTC. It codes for CATSRDRGQGPTSYGYTF. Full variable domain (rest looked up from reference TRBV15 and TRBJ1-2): DAMVIQNPRYQVTQFGKPVTLSCSQTLNHNVMYWYQQKSSQAPKLLFHYYDKDFNNEADTPDNFQSRRPNTSFCFLDIRSPGLGDTAMYLCATSRDRGQGPTSYGYTFGSGTRLTVV.

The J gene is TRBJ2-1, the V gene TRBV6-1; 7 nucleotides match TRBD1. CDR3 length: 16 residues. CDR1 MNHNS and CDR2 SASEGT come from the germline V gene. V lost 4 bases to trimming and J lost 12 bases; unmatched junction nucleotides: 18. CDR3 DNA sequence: TGTGCCAGCAGTGGATCCGGGACAGATTTTTCGAAGGGGCAGTTCTTC. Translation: CASSGSGTDFSKGQFF.

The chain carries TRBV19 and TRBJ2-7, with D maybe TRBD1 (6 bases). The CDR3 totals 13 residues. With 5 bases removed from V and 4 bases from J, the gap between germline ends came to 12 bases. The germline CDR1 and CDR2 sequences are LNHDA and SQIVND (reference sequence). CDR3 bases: TGTGCCAGTAGTCGGACAGCAAGGTACGAGCAGTACTTC. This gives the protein CASSRTARYEQYF.

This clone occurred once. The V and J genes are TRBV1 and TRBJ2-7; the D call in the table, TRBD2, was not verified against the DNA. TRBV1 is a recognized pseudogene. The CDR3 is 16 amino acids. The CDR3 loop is CTSSHPGLAIPYEQYV. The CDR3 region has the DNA TGCACCAGCAGCCACCCCGGACTAGCGATCCCTTACGAGCAGTACGTC.

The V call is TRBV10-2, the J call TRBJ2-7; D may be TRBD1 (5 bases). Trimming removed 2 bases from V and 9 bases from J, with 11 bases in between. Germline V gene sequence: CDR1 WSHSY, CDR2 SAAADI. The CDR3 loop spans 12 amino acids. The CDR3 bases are TGCGCCAGCAGTGAGGAAGGGGTGAGGCAGTACTTC. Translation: CASSEEGVRQYF.

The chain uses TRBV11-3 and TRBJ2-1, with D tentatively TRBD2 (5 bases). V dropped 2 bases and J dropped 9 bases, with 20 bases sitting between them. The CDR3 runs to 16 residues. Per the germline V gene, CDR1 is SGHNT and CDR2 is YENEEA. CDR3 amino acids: CASSLNPPRRIGEQFF. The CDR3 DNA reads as TGTGCCAGCAGCTTAAATCCCCCTCGGAGGATTGGTGAGCAGTTCTTC.